This T cell receptor beta chain was observed in a study of neurological immune-mediated disorders. Study-wide points: TCR clonal expansion peaked in HTLV-1-associated myelopathy patients and was lowest in multiple sclerosis patients.

There are many counts of this clonotype. What it binds is unknown. With 10-nucleotide random UMIs, 5'RACE was used to make the cDNA. TCRdb re-called the 5' RACE reads with MiXCR, one entry per CDR3 protein. The repertoire holds 100,000 or so distinct CDR3 sequences, about 13% seen once, with 5% in the top ten. V was cut by 3 bases and J by 3 bases, with 12 bases left in between. Germline assignment: CDR1 DFQATT and CDR2 SNEGSKA (reference sequence). The CDR3 covers 14 residues. Time point defined: longitudinal time-point 2. The study built unsorted libraries from 2 million PBMCs kept at -80 C. The sample was PBMCs. The clonotype was recovered from a female donor with HTLV-1-associated myelopathy (HAM/TSP). The V call is TRBV20-1, the J call TRBJ1-5; D uncertain. The CDR3 bases are TGCAGTGCTAGTGCGCGGAGACTCAATCAGCCCCAGCATTTT. It codes for CSASARRLNQPQHF.